A single sample gave rise to the 21 T cell receptor beta chains below, sequenced in a study of T cell responses to AZD1222 COVID-19 vaccine. Only in-frame clones appear in the TCRdb table, and some are missing; sequencing was by immunoSEQ multiplex PCR. Of about 110,000 clones in the sample, 90% are singletons; the top ten hold about 5%. The material was peripheral blood, obtained on day 0 of AZD1222 vaccination. Receptors originate from an adult in good health.

This rearrangement joins TRBV5-1 to TRBJ2-6; D uncertain. The CDR3 extends over 16 amino acids. The V gene lost 0 bases and the J gene lost 0 bases, with 7 bases spanning the gap. The germline V gene encodes CDR1 SGHRS and CDR2 YFSETQ. This CDR3 is CASSLATLSGANVLTF. In DNA form, the CDR3 reads TGCGCCAGCAGCTTGGCGACCCTCTCTGGGGCCAACGTCCTGACTTTC.

This chain links TRBV3-1 (or the pseudogene TRBV3-2) with TRBJ1-3; unclear D gene. CDR1 is LGHDT and CDR2 is YNNKEL in the germline V gene (reference sequence). The V and J ends lost 1 base and 0 bases respectively, with 7 bases between them. CDR3 length equals 15 residues. The CDR3 bases are TGTGCCAGCAGCCAAGTAGGGATCTCTGGAAACACCATATATTTT. Protein: CASSQVGISGNTIYF.

The chain has TRBV20-1 and TRBJ1-1; D gene uncertain. Trimming shortened V by 5 bases and J by 0 bases, and 4 bases separated the two germline ends. CDR3 size: 11 residues. The germline CDR1 and CDR2 sequences are DFQATT and SNEGSKA (reference sequence). CDR3: CSAGMNTEAFF. DNA for the CDR3: TGCAGTGCTGGGATGAACACTGAAGCTTTCTTT.

This clone was counted only a few times. DNA for the CDR3: TGCGCCAGCAGCTCCGGACAACCCTACGAGCAGTACTTC. Translated: CASSSGQPYEQYF. J is TRBJ2-7 and V is TRBV5-1, with a weak D call TRBD1 (5 bases). Per the germline V gene, CDR1 is SGHRS and CDR2 is YFSETQ. Trimming pared 3 bases from V and 2 bases from J, leaving 9 bases between. The CDR3 sequence is 13 residues long.

The rearrangement links TRBV11-2 to TRBJ1-6; D call uncertain. Trimming left V 8 bases short and J 6 bases short, with 11 bases between. This CDR3 spans 13 amino acids. Looked up from germline, CDR1 is SGHAT and CDR2 is FQNNGV. CDR3 nucleotide sequence: TGTGCCAGCCGCGGACCGATTAATTCACCCCTCCACTTT. Protein: CASRGPINSPLHF.

The J gene is TRBJ2-7, the V gene TRBV6-5; a weak D match, TRBD1 (6 bases). The germline CDR1 and CDR2 sequences are MNHEY and SVGAGI. Between the trimmed V and J ends, which lost 2 bases and 6 bases, there was a span of 14 bases. The CDR3 spans 14 residues. The chain's CDR3 is CASSYTGTSGEQYF. CDR3 sequence (DNA): TGTGCCAGCAGTTACACCGGGACAAGCGGCGAGCAGTACTTC.

The sample holds a few counts of this clone. The CDR3 loop is CASRNRTGNTEAFF. The CDR3 DNA follows: TGTGCCAGCAGAAACAGGACCGGGAACACTGAAGCTTTCTTT. The V gene is TRBV6-4, the J gene TRBJ1-1; a possible D gene is TRBD1 (5 bases). Trimming took off 6 bases at V and 1 base at J, with 12 bases between the two ends. CDR1 is MRHNA and CDR2 is SNTAGT in the germline V gene. The CDR3 extends over 14 amino acids.

The chain couples TRBV29-1 to TRBJ2-7; a possible D gene is TRBD1 (5 bases). There are 15 residues in the CDR3. Trimming removed 1 base from V and 4 bases from J, with 17 bases in between. Germline V CDR1 and CDR2: SQVTM, ANQGSEA. The chain's CDR3 is CSVEVRAGPLYEQYF. The CDR3 DNA follows: TGCAGCGTTGAAGTTCGGGCAGGGCCCTTGTACGAGCAGTACTTC.

This clone was seen a single time. The chain is built from TRBV30 and TRBJ2-3; 10 bases line up with TRBD2. The CDR3 is made up of 14 amino acids. The V gene's germline CDR1 is GTSNPN and CDR2 SVGIG (reference sequence). The V gene end was trimmed by 3 bases and the J gene end by 2 bases; junction bases not matched to a gene: 2. The CDR3 loop is CAWRLAGHTDTQYF. The CDR3, as DNA: TGTGCCTGGAGACTAGCGGGACACACAGATACGCAGTATTTT.

V usage is TRBV25-1 and J usage is TRBJ2-1, with a weak D call TRBD2 (7 bases). Per the germline V gene, CDR1 is MGHDK and CDR2 is SYGVNS. This CDR3 has 15 residues. V lost 6 bases, J lost 9 bases, and 21 bases lay in between. The CDR3 here is CASRASVGRGGEQFF. Here the CDR3 DNA reads TGTGCCAGCAGGGCCTCCGTGGGGAGGGGGGGTGAGCAGTTCTTC. The whole variable domain, filled in from reference TRBV25-1 and TRBJ2-1, reads EADIYQTPRYLVIGTGKKITLECSQTMGHDKMYWYQQDPGMELHLIHYSYGVNSTEKGDLSSESTVSRIRTEHFPLTLESARPSHTSQYLCASRASVGRGGEQFFGPGTRLTVL.

The chain links TRBV19 to TRBJ2-3; possibly TRBD1 or TRBD2 for D (7 bases each). The CDR3 spans 14 residues. Trimming took off 5 bases at V and 4 bases at J, with 13 bases between the two ends. Germline V CDR1 and CDR2: LNHDA, SQIVND (reference sequence). The CDR3 sequence is CASSSGGAPDTQYF. The CDR3 DNA sequence: TGTGCCAGTAGTTCAGGGGGGGCCCCAGATACGCAGTATTTT.

V is TRBV11-1 and J is TRBJ1-2; D is uncertain. The CDR3 covers 15 residues. Germline V gene data show CDR1 as SGHAT and CDR2 as FQDESV (reference sequence). The ends were cut back, 5 bases at V and 2 bases at J, with 15 bases in the middle. The CDR3 nucleotides are TGTGCCAGCAGCCCTTTCGGCCCAGGAAACTATGGCTACACCTTC. Its protein product is CASSPFGPGNYGYTF.

The chain couples TRBV5-8 to TRBJ1-1; tentatively, D is TRBD1 (6 bases). Per the germline V gene, CDR1 is SGHTS and CDR2 is YDEGEE. The CDR3 is 15 amino acids. V dropped 4 bases and J dropped 1 base, with 14 bases sitting between them. Here the CDR3 reads CASSPGGRGNTEAFF. For the CDR3, the DNA is TGTGCCAGCAGCCCCGGGGGCAGGGGGAACACTGAAGCTTTCTTT.

This clone was picked up one time. This rearrangement joins TRBV19 to TRBJ2-5; perhaps TRBD1 as D (5 bases). This CDR3 contains 14 residues. CDR1 is LNHDA, CDR2 SQIVND, per germline (reference sequence). V lost 6 bases, J lost 2 bases, and 13 bases lay in between. For the CDR3, the DNA is TGTGCCAGTAGAGGGGCAGGGTGGCAAGAGACCCAGTACTTC. Amino acid sequence: CASRGAGWQETQYF. The full variable domain, rest sourced from reference TRBV19 and TRBJ2-5, is DGGITQSPKYLFRKEGQNVTLSCEQNLNHDAMYWYRQDPGQGLRLIYYSQIVNDFQKGDIAEGYSVSREKKESFPLTVTSAQKNPTAFYLCASRGAGWQETQYFGPGTRLLVL.

This clone has only one observation. The chain links TRBV7-9 to TRBJ2-1; 15 nucleotides align to TRBD2. CDR1 and CDR2 from the germline V gene are SEHNR and FQNEAQ (reference sequence). V shed 5 bases and J 7 bases; nucleotides not matched to a gene: 6. This CDR3 has 16 amino acids. The chain's CDR3 is CASSQLGTSGRNEQFF. CDR3 DNA: TGTGCCAGCAGCCAACTCGGGACTAGCGGGAGGAATGAGCAGTTCTTC.

This rearrangement joins TRBV13 to TRBJ1-1; the D gene is possibly TRBD1 (5 bases). Germline V lookup: CDR1 PRHDT, CDR2 FYEKMQ (reference sequence). The V and J ends lost 5 bases and 0 bases respectively, with 13 bases between them. The CDR3 consists of 15 residues. The CDR3 protein is CASSVREGMNTEAFF. CDR3 sequence (DNA): TGTGCCAGCAGCGTGAGGGAGGGGATGAACACTGAAGCTTTCTTT.

The chain links TRBV7-2 to TRBJ2-1; perhaps TRBD2 as D (5 bases). The CDR3 has 13 residues. Germline CDR1 and CDR2: SGHTA and FQGNSA. Trimming left V 3 bases short and J 9 bases short, with 12 bases between. The CDR3 coding sequence is TGTGCCAGCAGCTTTATTGAGGGTGGTGAGCAGTTCTTC. It translates to CASSFIEGGEQFF.

The chain recombines TRBV5-1 with TRBJ2-3; 7 bases are a match to TRBD1. Per the germline V gene, CDR1 is SGHRS and CDR2 is YFSETQ. CDR3 length: 14 residues. V lost 4 bases, J lost 8 bases, and 10 bases stayed unmatched. DNA for the CDR3: TGCGCCAGCAGCCCCGGACAGGATCGGGGTACGCAGTATTTT. Protein: CASSPGQDRGTQYF.

The genes are TRBV6-6 and TRBJ1-1, with D maybe TRBD1 (5 bases). Germline lookup yields CDR1 MNHNY and CDR2 SVGAGI (reference sequence). There are 13 residues in the CDR3. V lost 9 bases to trimming and J lost 4 bases, with 15 bases between them. The CDR3 DNA is TGTGCCAGTAGGGGCCTTAGATCCACTGAAGCTTTCTTT. Residues: CASRGLRSTEAFF.

The V gene is TRBV5-1, the J gene TRBJ2-7; D may be TRBD1 (5 bases). The CDR3 is 15 residues long. V lost 4 bases, J lost 5 bases, and 19 bases lay in between. The germline V gene has CDR1 SGHRS and CDR2 YFSETQ. The CDR3 nucleotides are TGCGCCAGCAGCCTCCAGACAGCCACCCTGAACGAGCAGTACTTC. Translation gives CASSLQTATLNEQYF.

The genes are TRBV10-3 and TRBJ2-2; D is unresolved. The germline V and J ends were trimmed by 0 bases and 4 bases, with 9 bases remaining between them. The V gene's germline CDR1 is ENHRY and CDR2 SYGVKD. This CDR3 comprises 15 residues. In DNA form, the CDR3 reads TGTGCCATCAGTGAGTCCAACATAATCACCGGGGAGCTGTTTTTT. It encodes CAISESNIITGELFF.